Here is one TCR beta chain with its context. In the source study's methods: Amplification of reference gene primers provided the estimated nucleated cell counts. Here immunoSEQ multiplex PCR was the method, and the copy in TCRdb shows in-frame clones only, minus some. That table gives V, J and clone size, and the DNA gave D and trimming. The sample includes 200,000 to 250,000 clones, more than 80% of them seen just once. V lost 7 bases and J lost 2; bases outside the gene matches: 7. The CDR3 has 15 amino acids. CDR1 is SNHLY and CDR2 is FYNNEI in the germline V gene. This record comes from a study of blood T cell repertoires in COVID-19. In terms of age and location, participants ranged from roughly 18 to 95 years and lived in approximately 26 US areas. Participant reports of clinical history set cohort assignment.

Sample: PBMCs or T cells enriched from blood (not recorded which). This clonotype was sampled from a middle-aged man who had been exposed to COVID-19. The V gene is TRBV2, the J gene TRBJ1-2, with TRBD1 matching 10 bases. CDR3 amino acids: CASKQVGQGNYGYTF. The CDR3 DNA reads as TGTGCCAGCAAGCAAGTGGGACAGGGGAACTATGGCTACACCTTC.